Below, 30 T cell receptor beta chains from the same sample are listed, as sequenced in a study of blood T cell repertoires in COVID-19. Profiled with immunoSEQ multiplex PCR; TCRdb holds only in-frame clones, not every one. Among some 50,000 clones, about 90% were seen once, and the ten largest hold under 8.5%. The sequencing sample was made of peripheral blood. The receptors here all came from a man aged 70-80 years with active COVID-19.

The gene calls are TRBV7-9 and TRBJ2-5; 13 bases are a match to TRBD2. With V trimmed by 4 bases and J by 5 bases, 13 bases remained unmatched. CDR3 length equals 18 residues. Germline values: CDR1 SEHNR, CDR2 FQNEAQ (reference sequence). CDR3 loop: CASSSPRRTSGGMETQYF. CDR3 nucleotides: TGTGCCAGCAGCTCCCCCCGTCGGACTAGCGGGGGTATGGAGACCCAGTACTTC.

The chain combines TRBV5-1 with TRBJ2-3; possibly TRBD1 for D (6 bases). The V end was cut by 0 bases, the J end by 2 bases, with 13 bases between. CDR1 and CDR2 from the germline V gene are SGHRS and YFSETQ. The CDR3 runs to 16 residues. The CDR3 DNA follows: TGCGCCAGCAGCTTGGACAGGGTTGGGAACACAGATACGCAGTATTTT. Protein: CASSLDRVGNTDTQYF.

The chain has TRBV28 and TRBJ1-5; 11 nucleotides agree with TRBD1. The germline CDR1 and CDR2 sequences are MDHEN and SYDVKM. J gave up 4 bases and V 7 bases, and 9 bases lay outside the gene matches. CDR3 length: 16 amino acids. The CDR3 DNA sequence: TGTGCCAGCACCGGGACAGGGGGTTTAAGGAATCAGCCCCAGCATTTT. Its protein is CASTGTGGLRNQPQHF.

This chain links TRBV23-1 with TRBJ2-5, with a weak D call TRBD1 (7 bases). TRBV23-1 is noted as an ORF with a role that remains uncertain. The V end lost 0 bases, the J end lost 1 base, and 21 bases lay between the germline ends. The CDR3 consists of 19 residues. The CDR3, as DNA: TGCGCCAGCAGTCAATCCGAACCGAGGAGACAGGGACTCCAAGAGACCCAGTACTTC. It translates to CASSQSEPRRQGLQETQYF.

This chain connects TRBV2 to TRBJ2-1; 10 bases fit TRBD2. The CDR3 contains 13 residues. Trimming cost V 10 bases and J 5 bases; bases outside gene matches: 5. CDR1 and CDR2 (germline): SNHLY, FYNNEI. CDR3 coding DNA: TGTGCCACGAAGCGGGAGGGGAACAATGAGCAGTTCTTC. Encoded protein: CATKREGNNEQFF.

The rearrangement joins TRBV6-5 to TRBJ1-5; the D is unclear. CDR1 is MNHEY, CDR2 SVGAGI, per germline. The CDR3 is made up of 14 amino acids. V lost 0 bases and J 2 bases, leaving 5 bases between the germline ends. The CDR3 sequence is CASSYSSGNQPQHF. In DNA, the CDR3 is TGTGCCAGCAGTTACTCGTCAGGCAATCAGCCCCAGCATTTT.

The rearrangement joins TRBV25-1 to TRBJ2-5; TRBD1 matches at 8 bases. Losses at the gene ends were 6 bases for V and 1 base for J; bases not matched to a gene: 1. The CDR3 extends over 13 amino acids. Germline V gives CDR1 MGHDK, CDR2 SYGVNS. CDR3 region: CASSGQGQETQYF. CDR3 bases: TGTGCCAGCAGCGGACAGGGCCAAGAGACCCAGTACTTC.

This clone came up once. The chain joins TRBV7-9 to TRBJ1-6; D is perhaps TRBD1 (6 bases). The CDR3 has 14 residues. Trimming removed 3 bases at V and 6 bases at J, with 9 bases between. The germline V gene has CDR1 SEHNR and CDR2 FQNEAQ (reference sequence). The CDR3 DNA sequence: TGTGCCAGCAGCTTGGAAGGGGGTAATTCACCCCTCCACTTT. This encodes CASSLEGGNSPLHF.

The V gene is TRBV4-3, the J gene TRBJ2-4; D is perhaps TRBD1 (6 bases). Trimming shortened V by 4 bases and J by 7 bases, and 14 bases separated the two germline ends. Germline V gene lookup returns CDR1 LGHNA and CDR2 YSLEER. The CDR3 has 14 amino acids. CDR3 sequence: CASSLYRVGNIQYF. The CDR3 DNA reads as TGCGCCAGCAGCCTATACAGGGTGGGGAACATTCAGTACTTC.

The genes are TRBV3-1 (or the pseudogene TRBV3-2) and TRBJ1-6; TRBD1 agrees at 9 bases. Germline V gene data show CDR1 as LGHDT and CDR2 as YNNKEL (reference sequence). The CDR3 is made up of 15 amino acids. The junction had 4 bases not matched to a gene; V was cut back by 4 bases and J by 6 bases. Written as DNA, the CDR3 is TGTGCCAGCAGCCTAACAGGGGGCATTAATTCACCCCTCCACTTT. Protein: CASSLTGGINSPLHF.

In this sample, this clone turned up a few times. V is TRBV19 and J is TRBJ1-6, with TRBD1 identical over 8 bases. Trimming cost V 5 bases and J 5 bases; bases outside gene matches: 2. The CDR3 spans 14 residues. Looked up from germline, CDR1 is LNHDA and CDR2 is SQIVND (reference sequence). The CDR3 spells CASSLGQDNSPLHF. DNA for the CDR3: TGTGCCAGTAGTCTGGGACAGGATAATTCACCCCTCCACTTT.

The gene calls are TRBV10-1 and TRBJ2-3, with D unclear. This CDR3 has 16 residues. Germline V gene data show CDR1 as WNHNN and CDR2 as SYGVQD (reference sequence). Trimming cost V 2 bases and J 1 base, with 13 bases left between them. CDR3 in DNA: TGCGCCAGCAGTGAGGGGCGCTGGCAAGGCACAGATACGCAGTATTTT. Translated, it gives CASSEGRWQGTDTQYF.

The chain is built from TRBV30 and TRBJ2-7; TRBD2 is a possible D gene (7 bases). In germline, CDR1 is GTSNPN, CDR2 SVGIG (reference sequence). CDR3 length equals 14 residues. The V and J ends lost 3 bases and 6 bases respectively, with 18 bases between them. The CDR3 loop reads CAWRVRGGALEQYF. The CDR3 nucleotides are TGTGCCTGGAGGGTAAGGGGGGGAGCGCTCGAGCAGTACTTC.

The chain employs TRBV5-6 and TRBJ2-5, with D maybe TRBD2 (5 bases). The CDR3 has 12 residues. The germline V gene has CDR1 SGHDT and CDR2 YYEEEE. V shed 4 bases and J shed 5 bases, with 9 bases lying between them. The CDR3 sequence: CASSRTEETQYF. DNA for the CDR3: TGTGCCAGCAGCAGGACTGAGGAGACCCAGTACTTC.

This clone was seen more than once but under ten times. The rearrangement joins TRBV4-2 to TRBJ2-5, with D hard to call. Per the germline V gene, CDR1 is LGHNA and CDR2 is YNFKEQ. The CDR3 length is 15 residues. Trimming pared 1 base from V and 5 bases from J, leaving 14 bases between. This chain's CDR3 is CASSQAGTWRETQYF. The CDR3 nucleotides read TGTGCCAGCAGCCAAGCCGGCACTTGGCGGGAGACCCAGTACTTC.

This clone has only one observation. V usage is TRBV7-2 and J usage is TRBJ2-1; the match to TRBD2 covers 8 bases. The germline CDR1 and CDR2 sequences are SGHTA and FQGNSA. CDR3 length equals 16 residues. The V segment lost 0 bases and the J segment 8 bases; nucleotides outside the gene matches: 9. The CDR3 region has the DNA TGTGCCAGCAGCTTAGCTGTAGGGACTAGAATCGATGAGCAGTTCTTC. It is translated as CASSLAVGTRIDEQFF.

The CDR3 reads CAWCPLQGEAFF. The DNA of the CDR3 is TGTGCCTGGTGTCCGCTACAGGGAGAAGCTTTCTTT. The gene calls are TRBV30 and TRBJ1-1, with a weak D call TRBD1 (6 bases). This CDR3 spans 12 amino acids. The V end lost 5 bases, the J end lost 8 bases, and 15 bases lay between the germline ends. In germline, CDR1 is GTSNPN, CDR2 SVGIG (reference sequence).

The J gene is TRBJ1-2, the V gene TRBV30; TRBD1 matches 9 bases. The junction had 10 bases not matched to a gene; V was cut back by 3 bases and J by 5 bases. This CDR3 contains 15 residues. CDR1 and CDR2 (germline): GTSNPN, SVGIG (reference sequence). The CDR3 is CAWRPLDRGRYGYTF. DNA of the CDR3: TGTGCCTGGAGGCCCCTAGACAGGGGGAGATATGGCTACACCTTC.

This chain joins TRBV6-5 and TRBJ1-1; unclear D gene. V gave up 7 bases and J gave up 2 bases, with 11 bases separating them. The V gene's germline CDR1 is MNHEY and CDR2 SVGAGI. The CDR3 totals 13 residues. CDR3 region: CASTEGRNTEAFF. The CDR3 DNA reads as TGTGCCAGCACGGAGGGCCGAAACACTGAAGCTTTCTTT.

The CDR3, as DNA: TGTGCCAGTAAAGCGGCTCAGGGCTACACCTTC. Residues: CASKAAQGYTF. The chain combines TRBV19 with TRBJ1-2; D gene unclear. Trimming pared 7 bases from V and 8 bases from J, leaving 11 bases between. CDR3 length: 11 amino acids. Germline loops: CDR1 LNHDA, CDR2 SQIVND (reference sequence). Together with reference TRBV19 and TRBJ1-2, the CDR3 gives the full variable domain: DGGITQSPKYLFRKEGQNVTLSCEQNLNHDAMYWYRQDPGQGLRLIYYSQIVNDFQKGDIAEGYSVSREKKESFPLTVTSAQKNPTAFYLCASKAAQGYTFGSGTRLTVV.

The chain combines TRBV3-1 (or the pseudogene TRBV3-2) with TRBJ1-2; TRBD1 is a possible D gene (6 bases). This CDR3 is built from 14 residues. Trimming cost V 1 base and J 8 bases, with 14 bases left between them. Per germline, CDR1 LGHDT and CDR2 YNNKEL (reference sequence). CDR3 DNA: TGTGCCAGCAGCCAAGTGGGGGCAAAGAGCGGCTACACCTTC. It is translated as CASSQVGAKSGYTF.

This clone was observed a few times. The chain is built from TRBV27 and TRBJ2-4; 8 bases line up with TRBD2. The germline CDR1 and CDR2 sequences are MNHEY and SMNVEV (reference sequence). Trimming removed 4 bases from V and 0 bases from J; junction bases left unmatched: 8. This CDR3 contains 17 residues. CDR3: CASSSRGGIIAKNIQYF. DNA for the CDR3: TGTGCCAGCAGTTCACGGGGGGGGATAATAGCCAAAAACATTCAGTACTTC.

This clone was recorded once. The J gene is TRBJ1-3, the V gene TRBV28, with D unclear. V shed 3 bases and J shed 0 bases, with 9 bases lying between them. Per germline, CDR1 MDHEN and CDR2 SYDVKM. The CDR3 is 15 amino acids. CDR3 bases: TGTGCCAGCAGTTTCGAACGGAGCTCTGGAAACACCATATATTTT. Translated: CASSFERSSGNTIYF.

The chain employs TRBV29-1 and TRBJ2-7, with D possibly TRBD2 on 7 matching bases. Trimming cost V 6 bases and J 3 bases, with 15 bases left between them. The CDR3 is made up of 13 amino acids. The germline gives CDR1 SQVTM, CDR2 ANQGSEA. The CDR3 bases are TGCAGCGTCAGTGCGGGGGCCGGCTACGAGCAGTACTTC. As protein: CSVSAGAGYEQYF.

V and J are TRBV27 and TRBJ2-3; 7 nucleotides match TRBD2. The junction had 22 bases not matched to a gene; V was cut back by 5 bases and J by 2 bases. The CDR3 runs 20 residues. From germline, CDR1 is MNHEY and CDR2 SMNVEV (reference sequence). The CDR3 coding sequence is TGTGCCAGCAGTGGACCTCACGGCGGGGGAAAGTCTTTTATCACAGATACGCAGTATTTT. Encoded protein: CASSGPHGGGKSFITDTQYF.

The chain has TRBV6-6 and TRBJ1-3; no firm D call. This CDR3 comprises 12 residues. Germline V gene data show CDR1 as MNHNY and CDR2 as SVGAGI (reference sequence). Trimming left V 3 bases short and J 2 bases short, with 2 bases between. The DNA for the CDR3 is TGTGCCAGCAGTTATACTGGAAACACCATATATTTT. Residues: CASSYTGNTIYF.

This clone has a handful of counts. V usage is TRBV16 and J usage is TRBJ1-1; the D is unclear. This CDR3 is 15 amino acids long. V was clipped by 2 bases and J by 1 base, with 11 bases between them. Germline CDR1 is KGHSY and CDR2 is FQNENV. This chain's CDR3 is CASSQSGRQNTEAFF. In DNA, the CDR3 is TGTGCCAGCAGCCAAAGCGGGAGACAGAACACTGAAGCTTTCTTT.

This chain's CDR3 is CAISESRGPHEQYF. CDR3 sequence (DNA): TGTGCCATCAGTGAGTCAAGGGGGCCCCACGAGCAGTACTTC. The V call is TRBV10-3, the J call TRBJ2-7; TRBD1 aligns across 7 bases. J gave up 5 bases and V 0 bases, and 4 bases lay outside the gene matches. This CDR3 region has 14 residues. The germline CDR1 and CDR2 sequences are ENHRY and SYGVKD.

The chain couples TRBV10-3 to TRBJ1-2, with D tentatively TRBD1 (5 bases). V was pared by 7 bases and J by 3 bases, with 15 bases between. Germline V gene data show CDR1 as ENHRY and CDR2 as SYGVKD. The CDR3 runs 14 residues. CDR3 region: CAINNQGADYGYTF. The CDR3 bases are TGTGCCATCAACAACCAGGGCGCGGACTATGGCTACACCTTC.

This rearrangement joins TRBV15 to TRBJ1-4; a weak D match, TRBD1 (6 bases). The CDR3 has 16 amino acids. Germline assignment: CDR1 LNHNV and CDR2 YYDKDF (reference sequence). Trimming pared 9 bases from V and 7 bases from J, leaving 24 bases between. The CDR3 region is CATSGDQGLRSEKLFF. The CDR3 DNA follows: TGTGCCACTTCAGGGGACCAGGGGTTAAGGTCTGAAAAACTGTTTTTT.